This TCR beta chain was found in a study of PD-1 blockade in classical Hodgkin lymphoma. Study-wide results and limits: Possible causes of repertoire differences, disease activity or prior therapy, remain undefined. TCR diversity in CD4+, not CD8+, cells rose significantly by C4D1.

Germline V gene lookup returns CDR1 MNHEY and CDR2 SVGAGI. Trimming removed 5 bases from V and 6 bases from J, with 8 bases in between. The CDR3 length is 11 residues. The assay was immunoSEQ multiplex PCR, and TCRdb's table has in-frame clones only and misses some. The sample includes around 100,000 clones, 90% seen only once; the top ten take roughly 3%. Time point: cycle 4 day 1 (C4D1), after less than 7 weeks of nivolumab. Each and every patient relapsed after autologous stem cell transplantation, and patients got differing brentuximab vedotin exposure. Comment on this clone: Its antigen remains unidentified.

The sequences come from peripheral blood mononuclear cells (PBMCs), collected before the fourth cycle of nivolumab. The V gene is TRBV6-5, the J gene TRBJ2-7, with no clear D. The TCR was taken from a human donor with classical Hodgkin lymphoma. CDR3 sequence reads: CASSESLEQYF. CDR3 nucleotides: TGTGCCAGCAGTGAGTCCCTCGAGCAGTACTTC.